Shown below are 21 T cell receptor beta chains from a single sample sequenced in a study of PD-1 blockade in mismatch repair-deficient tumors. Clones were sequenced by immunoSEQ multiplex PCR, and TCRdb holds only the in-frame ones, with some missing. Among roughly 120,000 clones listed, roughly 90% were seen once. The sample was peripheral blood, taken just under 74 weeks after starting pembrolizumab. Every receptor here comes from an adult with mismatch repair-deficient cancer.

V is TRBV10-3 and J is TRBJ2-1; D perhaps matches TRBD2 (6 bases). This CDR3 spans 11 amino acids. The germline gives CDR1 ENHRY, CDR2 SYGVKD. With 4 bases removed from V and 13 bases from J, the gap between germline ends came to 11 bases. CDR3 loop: CAISVGGTQFF. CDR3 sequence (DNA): TGTGCCATCAGTGTGGGCGGGACCCAGTTCTTC.

For the CDR3, the DNA is TGCGCCAGCAATGGACTAGCGGGAATGGGGACCGGGGAGCTGTTTTTT. This sequence encodes CASNGLAGMGTGELFF. The V and J genes are TRBV10-2 and TRBJ2-2, with TRBD2 matching 12 bases. Looked up from germline, CDR1 is WSHSY and CDR2 is SAAADI. The trim removed 7 bases at V and 5 bases at J, leaving 8 bases unmatched. CDR3 length equals 16 residues.

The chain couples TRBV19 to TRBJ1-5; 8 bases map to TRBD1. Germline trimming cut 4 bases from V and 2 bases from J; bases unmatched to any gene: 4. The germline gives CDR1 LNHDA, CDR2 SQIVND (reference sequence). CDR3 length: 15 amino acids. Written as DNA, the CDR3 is TGTGCCAGTAGTACCGGACAGGGACGCAATCAGCCCCAGCATTTT. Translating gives CASSTGQGRNQPQHF.

CDR3 region: CASSPYQFPQGNGYTF. As DNA, the CDR3 is TGTGCCAGCAGCCCCTATCAGTTCCCGCAGGGTAATGGCTACACCTTC. The chain employs TRBV6-6 and TRBJ1-2, with D maybe TRBD1 (5 bases). The V and J ends lost 6 bases and 6 bases respectively, with 23 bases between them. This CDR3 spans 16 amino acids. CDR1 MNHNY and CDR2 SVGAGI come from the germline V gene (reference sequence).

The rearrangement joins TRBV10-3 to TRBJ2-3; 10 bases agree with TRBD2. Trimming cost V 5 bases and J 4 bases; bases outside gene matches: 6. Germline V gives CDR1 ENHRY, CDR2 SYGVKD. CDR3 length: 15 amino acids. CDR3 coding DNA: TGTGCCATCAGTCCCGGGACTAGCGATTCAGATACGCAGTATTTT. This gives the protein CAISPGTSDSDTQYF.

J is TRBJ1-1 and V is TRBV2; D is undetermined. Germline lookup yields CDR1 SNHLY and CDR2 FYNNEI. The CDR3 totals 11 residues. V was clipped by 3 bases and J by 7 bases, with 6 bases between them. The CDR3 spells CASSDVIEAFF. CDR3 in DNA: TGTGCCAGCAGTGACGTGATTGAAGCTTTCTTT.

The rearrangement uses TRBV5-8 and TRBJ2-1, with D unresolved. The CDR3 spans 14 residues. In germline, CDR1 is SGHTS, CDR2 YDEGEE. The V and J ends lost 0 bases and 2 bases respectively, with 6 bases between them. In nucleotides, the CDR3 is TGTGCCAGCAGCTTGGCCTTGGCCTACAATGAGCAGTTCTTC. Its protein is CASSLALAYNEQFF.

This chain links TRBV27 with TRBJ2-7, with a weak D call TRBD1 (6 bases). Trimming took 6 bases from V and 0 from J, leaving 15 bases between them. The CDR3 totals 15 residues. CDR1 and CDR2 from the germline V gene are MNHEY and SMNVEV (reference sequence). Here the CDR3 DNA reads TGTGCCAGCAGCCCGAAGGGGGTGGGCTCCTACGAGCAGTACTTC. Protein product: CASSPKGVGSYEQYF.

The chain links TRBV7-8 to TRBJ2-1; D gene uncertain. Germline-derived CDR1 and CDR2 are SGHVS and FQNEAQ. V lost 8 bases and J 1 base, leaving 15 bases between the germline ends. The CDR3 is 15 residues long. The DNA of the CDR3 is TGTGCCAGCCGTTTTGGTGGCGGTTCCTACAATGAGCAGTTCTTC. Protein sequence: CASRFGGGSYNEQFF.

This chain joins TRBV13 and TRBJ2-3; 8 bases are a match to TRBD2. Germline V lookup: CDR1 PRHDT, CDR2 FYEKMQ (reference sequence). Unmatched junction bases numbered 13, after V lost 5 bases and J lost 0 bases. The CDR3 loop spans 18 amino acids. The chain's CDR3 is CASSLTSGQTSSTDTQYF. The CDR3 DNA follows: TGTGCCAGCAGCCTAACTAGCGGACAAACTTCTAGCACAGATACGCAGTATTTT.

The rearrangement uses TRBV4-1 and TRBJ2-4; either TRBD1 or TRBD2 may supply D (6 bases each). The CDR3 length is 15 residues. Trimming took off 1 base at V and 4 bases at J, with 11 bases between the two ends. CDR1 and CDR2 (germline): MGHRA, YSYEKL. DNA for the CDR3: TGCGCCAGCAGCCAAGGAAGGGGGGAAAAAAACATTCAGTACTTC. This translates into CASSQGRGEKNIQYF.

In DNA, the CDR3 is TGTGCCAGCAGTGAGACTAGCGGGAGTTCAGATACGCAGTATTTT. It encodes CASSETSGSSDTQYF. This chain connects TRBV6-4 to TRBJ2-3; the match to TRBD2 covers 12 bases. CDR1 and CDR2 (germline): MRHNA, SNTAGT. V lost 3 bases, J lost 4 bases, and 2 bases stayed unmatched. The CDR3 has 15 residues.

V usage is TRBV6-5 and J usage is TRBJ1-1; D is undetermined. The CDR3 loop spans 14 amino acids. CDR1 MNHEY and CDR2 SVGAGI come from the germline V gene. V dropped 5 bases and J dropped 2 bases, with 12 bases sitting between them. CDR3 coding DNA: TGTGCCAGCAGTGTGACCGAGATTAACACTGAAGCTTTCTTT. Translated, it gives CASSVTEINTEAFF.

DNA of the CDR3: TGCGCCAGCAGCTTGGGATGGCAGCACTCCTACAATGAGCAGTTCTTC. The encoded protein is CASSLGWQHSYNEQFF. The chain joins TRBV5-1 to TRBJ2-1; D ambiguous. V was clipped by 0 bases and J by 0 bases, with 10 bases between them. The CDR3 totals 16 residues. Germline values: CDR1 SGHRS, CDR2 YFSETQ.

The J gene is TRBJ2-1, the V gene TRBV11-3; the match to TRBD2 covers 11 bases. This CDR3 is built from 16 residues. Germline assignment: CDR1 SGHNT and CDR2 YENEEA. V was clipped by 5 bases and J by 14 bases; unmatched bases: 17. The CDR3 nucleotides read TGTGCCAGCAGCCCGCGCTCGACTAGCGGGATCCATTTGGAGTTCTTC. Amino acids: CASSPRSTSGIHLEFF. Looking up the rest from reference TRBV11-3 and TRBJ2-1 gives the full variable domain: EAGVVQSPRYKIIEKKQPVAFWCNPISGHNTLYWYLQNLGQGPELLIRYENEEAVDDSQLPKDRFSAERLKGVDSTLKIQPAELGDSAVYLCASSPRSTSGIHLEFFGPGTRLTVL.

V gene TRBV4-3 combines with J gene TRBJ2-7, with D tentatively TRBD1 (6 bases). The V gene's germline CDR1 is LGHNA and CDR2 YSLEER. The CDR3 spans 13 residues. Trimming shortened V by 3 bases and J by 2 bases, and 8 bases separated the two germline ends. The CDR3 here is CASSQGTTYEQYF. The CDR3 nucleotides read TGCGCCAGCAGCCAGGGGACAACCTACGAGCAGTACTTC.

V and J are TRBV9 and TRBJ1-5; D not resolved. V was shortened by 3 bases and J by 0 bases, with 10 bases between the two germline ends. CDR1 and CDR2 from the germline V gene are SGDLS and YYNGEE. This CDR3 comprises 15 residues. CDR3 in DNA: TGTGCCAGCAGCGCCGACCCCAATAGCAATCAGCCCCAGCATTTT. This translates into CASSADPNSNQPQHF.

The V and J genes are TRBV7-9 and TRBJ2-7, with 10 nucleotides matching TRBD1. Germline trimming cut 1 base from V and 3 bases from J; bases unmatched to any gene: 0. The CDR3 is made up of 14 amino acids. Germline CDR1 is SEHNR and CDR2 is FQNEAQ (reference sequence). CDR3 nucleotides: TGTGCCAGCAGCTTAGGGGACAGGGGCTACGAGCAGTACTTC. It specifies CASSLGDRGYEQYF.

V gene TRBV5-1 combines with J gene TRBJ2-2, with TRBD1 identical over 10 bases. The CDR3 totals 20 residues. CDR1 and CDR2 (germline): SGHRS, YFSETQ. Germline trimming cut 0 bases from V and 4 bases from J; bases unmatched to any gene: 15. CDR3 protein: CASSLGYFKTGGSSTGELFF. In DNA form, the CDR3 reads TGCGCCAGCAGCTTGGGCTATTTTAAGACAGGGGGCAGTAGCACCGGGGAGCTGTTTTTT.

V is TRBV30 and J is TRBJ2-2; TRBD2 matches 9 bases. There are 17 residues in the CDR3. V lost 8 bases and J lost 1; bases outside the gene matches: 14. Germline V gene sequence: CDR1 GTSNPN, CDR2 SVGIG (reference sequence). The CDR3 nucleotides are TGTGCCCTGGGTCTGCGGGGGGGAGTTAGGAACACCGGGGAGCTGTTTTTT. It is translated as CALGLRGGVRNTGELFF.

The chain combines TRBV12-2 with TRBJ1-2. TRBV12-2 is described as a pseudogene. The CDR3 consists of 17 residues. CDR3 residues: CASRHLIPHTGKDGYTF. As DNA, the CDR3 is TGTGCAAGTCGCCACTTAATCCCCCACACTGGGAAGGATGGCTACACCTTC.